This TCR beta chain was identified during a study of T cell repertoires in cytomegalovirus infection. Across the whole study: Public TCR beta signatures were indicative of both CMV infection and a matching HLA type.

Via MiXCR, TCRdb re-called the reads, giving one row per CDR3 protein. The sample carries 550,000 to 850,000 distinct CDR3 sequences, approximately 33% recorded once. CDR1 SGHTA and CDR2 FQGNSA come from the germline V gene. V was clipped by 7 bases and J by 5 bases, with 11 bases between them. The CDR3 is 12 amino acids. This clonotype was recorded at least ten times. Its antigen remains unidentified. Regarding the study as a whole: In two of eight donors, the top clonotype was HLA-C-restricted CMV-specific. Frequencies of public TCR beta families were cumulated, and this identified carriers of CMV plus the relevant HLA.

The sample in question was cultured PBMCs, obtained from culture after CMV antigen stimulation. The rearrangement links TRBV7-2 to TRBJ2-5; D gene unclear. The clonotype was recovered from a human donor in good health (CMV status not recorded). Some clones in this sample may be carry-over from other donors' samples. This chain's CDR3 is CASILIGETQYF. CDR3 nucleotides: TGTGCCAGCATCCTTATAGGGGAGACCCAGTACTTC.